These 9 T cell receptor beta chains were all obtained from the same sample, sequenced in a study of shared clonotypes between healthy human individuals. The repertoire was sequenced with immunoSEQ multiplex PCR; TCRdb's copy has only in-frame clones and lacks some. The data show 2 million to 2.5 million clones, under 97% seen once. Sequenced sample: naive CD4+ T cells sorted from blood. Subset in this sample: CD45RA+ positively selected. These receptors all come from a man between 18 and 35 years old in good health.

This clone was counted between two and nine times. V usage is TRBV25-1 and J usage is TRBJ2-2, with D maybe TRBD2 (6 bases). Per germline, CDR1 MGHDK and CDR2 SYGVNS. This CDR3 contains 13 residues. V lost 6 bases, J lost 6 bases, and 11 bases lay in between. CDR3 sequence (DNA): TGTGCCAGCAGCGCTAGGAGGGCCGGGGAGCTGTTTTTT. Protein: CASSARRAGELFF.

V gene TRBV6-6 combines with J gene TRBJ1-4; perhaps TRBD1 as D (6 bases). This CDR3 is built from 14 residues. CDR1 MNHNY and CDR2 SVGAGI come from the germline V gene (reference sequence). Trimming removed 4 bases from V and 8 bases from J, with 14 bases in between. CDR3 nucleotide sequence: TGTGCCAGCAGTTCACAGGGTTCGCTGGAAAAACTGTTTTTT. It codes for CASSSQGSLEKLFF.

The gene calls are TRBV29-1 and TRBJ2-1; weak D call: TRBD1 (5 bases). Germline V gene sequence: CDR1 SQVTM, CDR2 ANQGSEA. The CDR3 sequence is 13 residues long. V lost 1 base and J 7 bases, leaving 11 bases between the germline ends. The CDR3 DNA reads as TGCAGCGTTGAAGGACAGAGAGGAAATGAGCAGTTCTTC. The encoded protein is CSVEGQRGNEQFF.

The J gene is TRBJ1-2, the V gene TRBV5-1; D is uncertain. The V end lost 4 bases, the J end lost 6 bases, and 13 bases lay between the germline ends. From germline, CDR1 is SGHRS and CDR2 YFSETQ. The CDR3 runs to 13 residues. The CDR3 nucleotides read TGCGCCAGCAGCCGACTTGGTCAGGATGGCTACACCTTC. Its translation is CASSRLGQDGYTF.

The chain has TRBV6-1 and TRBJ1-5; possibly TRBD1 for D (5 bases). The CDR3 sequence is 14 residues long. Germline CDR1 reads MNHNS; CDR2 reads SASEGT. With 7 bases removed from V and 6 bases from J, the gap between germline ends came to 16 bases. CDR3 amino acids: CASILAGQGQPQHF. The CDR3, as DNA: TGTGCCAGCATCCTGGCGGGGCAGGGTCAGCCCCAGCATTTT.

This chain links TRBV2 with TRBJ1-5; D unresolved. The CDR3 runs 13 residues. The V end lost 0 bases, the J end lost 8 bases, and 8 bases lay between the germline ends. Germline V gene data show CDR1 as SNHLY and CDR2 as FYNNEI. CDR3: CASSEARIKPQHF. In DNA, the CDR3 is TGTGCCAGCAGTGAAGCCCGCATTAAGCCCCAGCATTTT.

The chain couples TRBV6-1 to TRBJ2-7; the match to TRBD2 covers 8 bases. This CDR3 is built from 13 residues. The germline CDR1 and CDR2 sequences are MNHNS and SASEGT. V dropped 9 bases and J dropped 2; count of bases not matched to a gene: 6. The CDR3 bases are TGTGCCAGTGCAGCGGGAGTCCCCTACGAGCAGTACTTC. Amino acids: CASAAGVPYEQYF.

CDR3 loop: CASSPIQGRNTEAFF. The CDR3 DNA is TGTGCCAGCAGCCCCATACAGGGCAGGAACACTGAAGCTTTCTTT. The chain joins TRBV6-6 to TRBJ1-1, with D perhaps TRBD1 (6 bases). CDR3 length: 15 residues. The ends were cut back, 6 bases at V and 1 base at J, with 15 bases in the middle. The V gene's germline CDR1 is MNHNY and CDR2 SVGAGI (reference sequence).

The rearrangement links TRBV5-6 to TRBJ2-7; 14 nucleotides match TRBD2. The V and J ends lost 3 bases and 7 bases, in that order; junction bases with no gene match: 3. Germline V gene data show CDR1 as SGHDT and CDR2 as YYEEEE. There are 14 residues in the CDR3. CDR3 in amino acids: CASSWGLAGVEQYF. CDR3 sequence (DNA): TGTGCCAGCAGCTGGGGACTAGCGGGGGTTGAGCAGTACTTC.